The rows below give T cell receptor beta chains drawn from one sample of a study of OX40 agonist ivuxolimab in advanced cancers. TCRdb's table, derived via immunoSEQ multiplex PCR, lists solely in-frame clones and lacks some. The table has roughly 70,000 clones, approximately 85% seen once. The specimen comprised CD4+ or CD8+ T cells sorted from blood, sampled in a trial of the OX40 agonist ivuxolimab. These receptor sequences come from an adult with an advanced solid tumor such as melanoma, head and neck, liver or kidney cancer. CDR3s include the opening cysteine and the closing phenylalanine or tryptophan. Each record gives: D gene, J gene, clone size, V gene, CDR3 DNA, CDR3 protein. The D gene is left open where the match is weak. Some rows have no size entry. The others give once, few or many, or a class for an expanded clone.

-,TRBJ1-3,few,TRBV7-9,TGTGCCAGCAGCCAAGAGACAAACACCATATATTTT,CASSQETNTIYF
TRBD1,TRBJ2-3,-,TRBV5-1,TGCGCCAGCAGCGTGACAGGGTACGCAGATACGCAGTATTTT,CASSVTGYADTQYF
TRBD1,TRBJ1-5,-,TRBV2,TGTGCCGGCAGTCCCGGGACAGGGAGTCAGCCCCAGCATTTT,CAGSPGTGSQPQHF
-,TRBJ2-1,-,TRBV29-1,TGCAGCGTTGAAACCGTTCGAGGGCTATCTGCGAATGAGCAGTTCTTC,CSVETVRGLSANEQFF
-,TRBJ1-5,-,TRBV5-1,TGCGCCAGCAGCTTGGAGGGGGGCAGGAGTCAGCCCCAGCATTTT,CASSLEGGRSQPQHF
TRBD1,TRBJ1-2,-,TRBV18,TGTGCCAGCTCACCAACCCAGGGGGGTCCCTATGGCTACACCTTC,CASSPTQGGPYGYTF
-,TRBJ2-3,-,TRBV5-4,TGTGCCACTACTCAGGTTTCTAGCACAGATACGCAGTATTTT,CATTQVSSTDTQYF
-,TRBJ2-6,-,TRBV2,TGTGCCAGCTCGGACGGTGGGTCCTCTGGGGCCAACGTCCTGACTTTC,CASSDGGSSGANVLTF
-,TRBJ1-1,-,TRBV5-5,TGTGCCAGCAGCAGTCATACGAACACTGAAGCTTTCTTT,CASSSHTNTEAFF
TRBD2,TRBJ2-4,-,TRBV28,TGTGCCAGCACCATGTCGGGGACTAGCGGGAGTAGGATTCAGTACTTC,CASTMSGTSGSRIQYF
-,TRBJ1-1,-,TRBV18,TGTGCCAGCTCACCGGACAGATTGAACACTGAAGCTTTCTTT,CASSPDRLNTEAFF
-,TRBJ1-1,-,TRBV5-1,TGCGCCAGCAGCTTGGCCGATAGGACTTTCGGTGAAGCTTTCTTT,CASSLADRTFGEAFF
-,TRBJ1-2,few,TRBV7-6,TGTGCCAGCAGCTTAGAGGCAGGATCGTACGTTGGCTACACCTTC,CASSLEAGSYVGYTF
-,TRBJ1-2,-,TRBV7-2,TGTGCCAGCAGTCGGTCCGGGGAGGGAGACTATGGCTACACCTTC,CASSRSGEGDYGYTF
-,TRBJ1-5,-,TRBV6-1,TGTGCCAGCAGTGAAGCGCCGGGGTTTTCAAATCAGCCCCAGCATTTT,CASSEAPGFSNQPQHF
TRBD2,TRBJ2-3,-,TRBV12-5,TGTGCTAGTGGTCACGGGACTAGCGGGAAGAGAAGCACAGATACGCAGTATTTT,CASGHGTSGKRSTDTQYF
-,TRBJ1-4,few,TRBV19,TGTGCCAGTAGTATAGTCCAAGGGTCTGATGAAAAACTGTTTTTT,CASSIVQGSDEKLFF
-,TRBJ2-4,-,TRBV7-2,TGTGCCAGCAGCCGCCCGGGACGGGGAAACATTCAGTACTTC,CASSRPGRGNIQYF
TRBD2,TRBJ2-1,-,TRBV7-9,TGTGCCAGCACCCCCTTGGGTCAGCGGGGCTCCTACAATGAGCAGTTCTTC,CASTPLGQRGSYNEQFF
-,TRBJ2-2,-,TRBV27,TGTGCCAGCAGTCGAAGAAACCAGCTTAACACCGGGGAGCTGTTTTTT,CASSRRNQLNTGELFF
-,TRBJ2-3,-,TRBV29-1,TGCAGCGTTGAGGTTCAGGGGATTTATTTAAACACAGATACGCAGTATTTT,CSVEVQGIYLNTDTQYF
-,TRBJ2-2,-,TRBV6-1,TGTGCCAGCACTTCCCGGGACATTTACACCGGGGAGCTGTTTTTT,CASTSRDIYTGELFF